This T cell receptor (beta chain) was recovered during a study of identifying expanded T cells in peripheral blood. Notes on the study in general: Variance in clone template counts between approximately two-week samples significantly increased with total template count across all healthy donors.

In the case of this clone: The target antigen is unknown.

Produced via immunoSEQ multiplex PCR; TCRdb's table is partial and in-frame only. This table has some 120,000 clones, roughly 84% appearing once. With 3 bases removed from V and 4 bases from J, the gap between germline ends came to 9 bases. Germline loops: CDR1 SGHTA, CDR2 FQGNSA. The CDR3 is 13 amino acids. The sequence came from a person aged 18-70 years in good health. Sequenced: blood. The chain is built from TRBV7-2 and TRBJ1-2; D unclear. The CDR3: CASSFSGAYGYTF. In DNA form, the CDR3 reads TGTGCCAGCAGCTTCTCGGGTGCCTATGGCTACACCTTC. Filled out from reference TRBV7-2 and TRBJ1-2, the complete variable domain reads GAGVSQSPSNKVTEKGKDVELRCDPISGHTALYWYRQSLGQGLEFLIYFQGNSAPDKSGLPSDRFSAERTGGSVSTLTIQRTQQEDSAVYLCASSFSGAYGYTFGSGTRLTVV.